This TCR beta chain was profiled in a study of blood T cells in healthy people across ages. The authors ran a second PCR of roughly 7 to 11 cycles using a sample-barcoded 5' primer and a J-beta primer mix. TCRdb used MiXCR to reprocess the 5' RACE reads, holding one entry per CDR3 protein. This table holds 1.6 million or so distinct CDR3 sequences, roughly 30% found once. The CDR3 contains 17 residues. With 0 bases removed from V and 0 bases from J, the gap between germline ends came to 13 bases. Germline CDR1 and CDR2: SGHRS and YFSETQ. The clonotype originates from a woman in her twenties or thirties in good health. Input material: blood. The chain has TRBV5-1 and TRBJ2-1; D is ambiguous. CDR3 bases: TGCGCCAGCAGCTTGGCCCTAACAGCATTCTCCTACAATGAGCAGTTCTTC. Protein product: CASSLALTAFSYNEQFF.